The entry that follows covers one TCR beta chain sequence. This clonotype has just a few counts. No antigen is known for it. Base qualities are missing; no much larger clone stands one base away. The sample originates from a study of human T cells and chemical hapten exposure (dated by TCRdb to about 2021). Context from the whole study: For sensitization, 2% DPC in acetone was applied to a roughly 2 cm by roughly 2 cm area of upper inner arm skin. Patient blood was sampled pre-sensitization (week 0) and at 2, 6 and about 24 weeks after DPC sensitization. Patch testing on the upper back used Finn chambers containing 0.01% DPC, with scoring done after 6 days according to International Contact Dermatitis Research Group standards. Patients additionally received weekly therapeutic DPC doses to the scalp throughout the roughly 24-week study period. Peripheral blood TCR repertoire changes were tracked in vivo in alopecia patients during primary and secondary sensitization to the hapten diphenylcyclopropenone (DPC). Alopecia areata with under or over 50% scalp involvement, alopecia totalis and alopecia universalis were represented in the patient cohort, which was mostly female. The libraries were sequenced as a pool, and the TCR yield per sample differed mostly because of small variations in library volumes within the pool. For TCR sequencing, blood came from 25 to 30 alopecia patients at anywhere from one to four time points (pre-sensitization, 2, 6 and 24 weeks). Summary of the overall study and its limitations: Expanded TCRs formed significantly more large CDR3 similarity clusters than pre-sensitization or healthy control sets, consistent with antigen-driven responses. All patients had alopecia, a presumed autoimmune disease, so their immune response might differ from that of healthy individuals. DPC sensitization did not change how many TCRs were above 1 in 1000 frequency, and no evidence was found of alterations in global repertoire structure. Patch test score was positively correlated with the number of PT1 expanded TCRs, with significance at thresholds 8, 16 and 32 but not at 4. Repeated subsampling changed both the strength of the expansion versus patch-test correlation and the threshold at which that correlation became significant.

Ends trimmed: V by 4 bases, J by 0 bases; bases unmatched to a gene: 4. The CDR3 runs 15 amino acids, cysteine and phenylalanine included. The only DNA kept is the CDR3, 45 bases in frame from the first base. CDR1 and CDR2 were assigned from the germline V gene (reference sequence) as SGHNT and YYREEE. The library was prepared using RACE. TCRdb records NextSeq 500 as the sequencer. During library preparation, unique molecular identifiers were attached to individual cDNA molecules so that TCRs could be counted in a quantitative, reproducible way. Each blood RNA sample was used to sequence both TCR alpha and TCR beta chains. The paper's processing steps were these. A median of around 96,000 TCRs per sample was observed, with a range of 23,224 to 690,600. V, J and CDR3 annotation of the TCR reads was carried out using the Decombinator software suite. Every sample was subsampled to the same number of TCRs (28,000) for the PS versus PT1 abundance plots. Expanded TCRs were defined as absent before sensitization and observed at least eight times at the 2-week time point. TCRdb handled the public reads itself, with Q25 trimming in fastp and clone calling in MiXCR, and kept productive beta chains. Identical CDR3 proteins give one entry, which carries the most common genes and DNA. These V and J calls derive from TCRdb rather than the authors' analysis. The sample has over 300,000 distinct CDR3 sequences on record, approximately 5.1% of them singletons. Of the sample, 2% to 3% is held by the ten largest clones.

Sample time point, as interpreted from the label and publication: pre-sensitization, week 0. In the paper's terms, the treatment or condition label means: therapeutic diphenylcyclopropenone sensitization with weekly scalp DPC. At each patch-test visit, blood was drawn before the patch test was applied. Patients were considered eligible if aged 18 to 70, diagnosed with alopecia and deemed suitable for DPC therapy, and patients were excluded if pregnant. Total RNA was extracted from unfractionated whole blood collected in Tempus Blood RNA tubes. The chain uses TRBV5-4 and TRBJ2-3, and 8 junction bases match TRBD2. Specimen: whole blood, collected in connection with sensitization to the hapten diphenylcyclopropenone (DPC). This clonotype was obtained from a woman aged 50 to 60 with alopecia areata. Some clones in this sample may be carry-over from other donors' samples. For the CDR3, the sequence is CASSRAGVSTDTQYF. The nucleotides are TGTGCCAGCAGCCGAGCGGGGGTGAGCACAGATACGCAGTATTTT.